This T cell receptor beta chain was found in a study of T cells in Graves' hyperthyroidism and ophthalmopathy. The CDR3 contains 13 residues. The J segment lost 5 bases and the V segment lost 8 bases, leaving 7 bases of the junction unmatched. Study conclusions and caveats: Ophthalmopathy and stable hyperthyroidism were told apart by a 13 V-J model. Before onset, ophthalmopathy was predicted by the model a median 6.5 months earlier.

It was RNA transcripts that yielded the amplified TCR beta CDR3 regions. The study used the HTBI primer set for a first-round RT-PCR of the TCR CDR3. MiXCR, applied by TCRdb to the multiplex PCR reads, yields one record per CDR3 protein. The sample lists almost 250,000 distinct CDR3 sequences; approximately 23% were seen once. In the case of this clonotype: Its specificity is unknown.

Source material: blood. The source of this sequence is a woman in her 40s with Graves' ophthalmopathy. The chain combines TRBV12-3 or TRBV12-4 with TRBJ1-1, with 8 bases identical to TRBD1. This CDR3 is CASRGTGETEAFF. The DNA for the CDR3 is TGTGCCAGCCGCGGGACAGGCGAGACTGAAGCTTTCTTT.